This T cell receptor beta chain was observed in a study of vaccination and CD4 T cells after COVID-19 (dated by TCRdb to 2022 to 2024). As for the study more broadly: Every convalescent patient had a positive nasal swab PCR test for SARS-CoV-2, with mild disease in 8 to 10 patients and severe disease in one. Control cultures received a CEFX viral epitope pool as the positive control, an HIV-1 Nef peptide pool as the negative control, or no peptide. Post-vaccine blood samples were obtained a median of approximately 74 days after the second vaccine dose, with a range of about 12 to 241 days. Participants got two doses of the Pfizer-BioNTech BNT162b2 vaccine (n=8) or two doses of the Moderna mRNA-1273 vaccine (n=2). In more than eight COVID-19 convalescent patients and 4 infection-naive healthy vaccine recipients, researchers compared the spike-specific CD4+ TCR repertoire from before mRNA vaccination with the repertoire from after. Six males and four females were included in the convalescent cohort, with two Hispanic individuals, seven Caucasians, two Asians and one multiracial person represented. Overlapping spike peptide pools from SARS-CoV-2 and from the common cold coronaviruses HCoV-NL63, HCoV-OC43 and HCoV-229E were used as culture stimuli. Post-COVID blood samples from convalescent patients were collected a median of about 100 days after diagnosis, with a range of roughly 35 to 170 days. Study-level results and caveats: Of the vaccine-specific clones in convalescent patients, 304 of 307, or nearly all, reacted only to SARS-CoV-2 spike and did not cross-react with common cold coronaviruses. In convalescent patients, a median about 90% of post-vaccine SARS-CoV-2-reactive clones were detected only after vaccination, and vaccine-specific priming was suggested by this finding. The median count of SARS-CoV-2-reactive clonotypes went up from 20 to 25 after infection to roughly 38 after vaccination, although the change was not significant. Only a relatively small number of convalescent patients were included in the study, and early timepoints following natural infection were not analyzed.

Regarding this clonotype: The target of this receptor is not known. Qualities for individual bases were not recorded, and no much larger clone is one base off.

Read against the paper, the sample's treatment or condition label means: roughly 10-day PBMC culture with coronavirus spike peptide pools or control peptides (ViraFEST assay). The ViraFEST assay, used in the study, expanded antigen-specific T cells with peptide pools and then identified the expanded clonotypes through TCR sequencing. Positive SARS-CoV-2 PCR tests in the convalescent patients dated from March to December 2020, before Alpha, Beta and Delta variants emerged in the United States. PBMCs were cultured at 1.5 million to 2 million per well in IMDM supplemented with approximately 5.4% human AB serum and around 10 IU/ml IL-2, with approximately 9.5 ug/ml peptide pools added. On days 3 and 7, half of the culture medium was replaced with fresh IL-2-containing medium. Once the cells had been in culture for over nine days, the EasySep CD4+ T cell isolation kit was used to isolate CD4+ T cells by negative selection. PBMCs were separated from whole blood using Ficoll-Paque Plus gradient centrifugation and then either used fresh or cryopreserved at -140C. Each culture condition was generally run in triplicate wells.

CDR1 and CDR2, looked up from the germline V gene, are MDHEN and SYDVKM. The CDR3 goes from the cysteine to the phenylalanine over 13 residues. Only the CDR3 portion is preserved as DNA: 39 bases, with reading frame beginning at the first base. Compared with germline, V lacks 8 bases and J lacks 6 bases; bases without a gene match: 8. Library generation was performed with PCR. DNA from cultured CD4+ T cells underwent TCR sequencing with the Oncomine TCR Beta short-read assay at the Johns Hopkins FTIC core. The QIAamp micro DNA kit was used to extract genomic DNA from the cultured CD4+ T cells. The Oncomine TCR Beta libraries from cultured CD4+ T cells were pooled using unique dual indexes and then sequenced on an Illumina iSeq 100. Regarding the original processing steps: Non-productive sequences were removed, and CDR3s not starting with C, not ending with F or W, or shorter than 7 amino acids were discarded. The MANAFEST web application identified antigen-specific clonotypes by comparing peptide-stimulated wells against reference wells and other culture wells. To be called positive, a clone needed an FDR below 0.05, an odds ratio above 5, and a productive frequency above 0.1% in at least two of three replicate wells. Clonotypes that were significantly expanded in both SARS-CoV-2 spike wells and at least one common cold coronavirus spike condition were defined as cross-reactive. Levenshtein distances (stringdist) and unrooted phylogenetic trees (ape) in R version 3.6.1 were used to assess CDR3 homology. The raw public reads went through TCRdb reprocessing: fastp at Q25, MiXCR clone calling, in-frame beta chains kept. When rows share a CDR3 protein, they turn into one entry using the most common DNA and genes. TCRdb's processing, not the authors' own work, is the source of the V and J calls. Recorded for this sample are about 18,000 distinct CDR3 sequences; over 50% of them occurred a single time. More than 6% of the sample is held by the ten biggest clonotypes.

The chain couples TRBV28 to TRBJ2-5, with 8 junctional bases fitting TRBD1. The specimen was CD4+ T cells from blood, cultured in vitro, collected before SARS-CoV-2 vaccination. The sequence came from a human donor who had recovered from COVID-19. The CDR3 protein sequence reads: CASLLQGVQTQYF. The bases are TGTGCCAGCTTGCTACAGGGGGTACAGACCCAGTACTTC.